These 20 T cell receptor beta chains share one sample of origin, sequenced in a study of human T cells and chemical hapten exposure. Stated time point: patch test 3, about 24 weeks after DPC sensitization. Noted treatment: therapeutic diphenylcyclopropenone sensitization with weekly scalp DPC. MiXCR, run by TCRdb on the RACE reads, gives a single entry per CDR3 protein. Of tens of thousands of distinct CDR3 sequences in the sample, approximately 12% were seen once. Sequencing was performed on whole blood, taken in connection with sensitization to the hapten diphenylcyclopropenone (DPC). The origin of the receptors is a woman between 45 and 65 years old with alopecia areata. Some clones in this sample may be carry-over from other donors' samples.

This clonotype was recorded a few times. The gene calls are TRBV6-1 and TRBJ2-7; TRBD2 matches at 11 bases. CDR3 length equals 14 residues. J was trimmed by 4 bases and V by 6 bases; bases with no gene match: 5. Looked up from germline, CDR1 is MNHNS and CDR2 is SASEGT. CDR3 in amino acids: CASRRTSGRYEQYF. CDR3 bases: TGTGCCAGCAGGAGGACTAGCGGGCGTTACGAGCAGTACTTC.

The table lists this clonotype with many counts. The genes are TRBV7-9 and TRBJ1-2; D call uncertain. The CDR3 covers 13 residues. Germline assignment: CDR1 SEHNR and CDR2 FQNEAQ (reference sequence). The V end was cut by 4 bases, the J end by 4 bases, with 10 bases between. The CDR3 coding sequence is TGTGCCAGCAGCTCCGGAGAGATCTATGGCTACACCTTC. Protein: CASSSGEIYGYTF.

The J gene is TRBJ2-1, the V gene TRBV5-1, with D possibly being TRBD1 (7 bases). V was shortened by 0 bases and J by 12 bases, with 19 bases between the two germline ends. The CDR3 covers 15 residues. The germline CDR1 and CDR2 sequences are SGHRS and YFSETQ. Here the CDR3 DNA reads TGCGCCAGCAGCTTGGGAACAGGGGAGGCTATTAGGCAGTTCTTC. Its protein is CASSLGTGEAIRQFF.

The chain joins TRBV11-2 to TRBJ1-1, with D unresolved. Trimming stripped 3 bases from V and 0 bases from J, with 11 bases between. The CDR3 contains 15 residues. The V gene's germline CDR1 is SGHAT and CDR2 FQNNGV. This CDR3 is CASSFGRTMNTEAFF. The CDR3 DNA reads TGTGCCAGCAGCTTTGGCAGGACGATGAACACTGAAGCTTTCTTT.

In its sample, this clonotype was seen many times. The chain recombines TRBV27 with TRBJ2-3, with D hard to call. The CDR3 loop spans 13 amino acids. V lost 6 bases and J 1 base, leaving 8 bases between the germline ends. The germline V gene encodes CDR1 MNHEY and CDR2 SMNVEV (reference sequence). CDR3 sequence reads: CASSFLGTDTQYF. The CDR3 DNA reads TGTGCCAGCAGCTTCCTGGGCACAGATACGCAGTATTTT.

In this sample, this clonotype turned up many times. CDR3 nucleotide sequence: TGCAGCGTTGCGGTGGGGGCCCAGACCCAGTACTTC. Its protein product is CSVAVGAQTQYF. The chain couples TRBV29-1 to TRBJ2-5; perhaps TRBD1 as D (6 bases). Trimming cost V 4 bases and J 6 bases, with 12 bases left between them. This CDR3 is built from 12 residues. Per germline, CDR1 SQVTM and CDR2 ANQGSEA. The full variable domain, rest sourced from reference TRBV29-1 and TRBJ2-5, is SAVISQKPSRDICQRGTSLTIQCQVDSQVTMMFWYRQQPGQSLTLIATANQGSEATYESGFVIDKFPISRPNLTFSTLTVSNMSPEDSSIYLCSVAVGAQTQYFGPGTRLLVL.

The chain carries TRBV29-1 and TRBJ2-2, with a possible D match to TRBD1 (6 bases). The CDR3 runs 12 residues. V was shortened by 5 bases and J by 6 bases, with 10 bases between the two germline ends. The germline V gene has CDR1 SQVTM and CDR2 ANQGSEA. The CDR3 reads CSVSRGAGELFF. The DNA for the CDR3 is TGCAGCGTTAGCAGGGGCGCCGGGGAGCTGTTTTTT.

In its sample, this clonotype was seen a few times. The chain recombines TRBV20-1 with TRBJ2-7; the D gene is possibly TRBD1 (6 bases). Trimming took 7 bases from V and 3 from J, leaving 16 bases between them. The CDR3 is 13 amino acids. Germline V gene sequence: CDR1 DFQATT, CDR2 SNEGSKA (reference sequence). In DNA form, the CDR3 reads TGCAGTGGGTCAGGACAGCTACTCTACGAGCAGTACTTC. Translating it yields CSGSGQLLYEQYF.

This clonotype was observed a few times. The chain employs TRBV29-1 and TRBJ1-1; a possible D gene is TRBD1 (6 bases). The V and J ends lost 6 bases and 10 bases respectively, with 18 bases between them. The CDR3 covers 12 residues. CDR1 is SQVTM and CDR2 is ANQGSEA in the germline V gene. CDR3 in amino acids: CSVVPRQDRAFF. CDR3 sequence (DNA): TGCAGCGTCGTTCCCCGACAGGATAGAGCTTTCTTT.

This clonotype was picked up many times. J is TRBJ2-5 and V is TRBV21-1; TRBD2 is the table's D call and was not checked against the DNA. TRBV21-1 is marked as a pseudogene. This CDR3 has 16 amino acids. CDR3 region: CASSKLLAVPQETQYF. The CDR3 DNA reads TGTGCCAGCAGCAAATTATTAGCGGTCCCCCAAGAGACCCAGTACTTC.

This clonotype occurred a few times. J is TRBJ2-2 and V is TRBV7-3; D possibly corresponds to TRBD1 (6 bases). CDR3 size: 14 residues. V was trimmed by 5 bases and J by 6 bases, leaving 13 bases between them. Germline V lookup: CDR1 SGHTA, CDR2 FQGTGA. For the CDR3, the DNA is TGTGCCAGCAGCACCCAAACAGGGTCCGGGGAGCTGTTTTTT. The encoded protein is CASSTQTGSGELFF.

Many counts were recorded for this clonotype. The chain recombines TRBV29-1 with TRBJ1-3; TRBD1 matches 7 bases. Germline-derived CDR1 and CDR2 are SQVTM and ANQGSEA. The CDR3 is 13 amino acids. V was pared by 4 bases and J by 2 bases, with 2 bases of the junction left unmatched. As DNA, the CDR3 is TGCAGCGTTGGGACAGGAGCTGGAAACACCATATATTTT. Its translation is CSVGTGAGNTIYF.

The gene calls are TRBV29-1 and TRBJ2-3; 9 nucleotides align to TRBD2. V lost 7 bases to trimming and J lost 2 bases; unmatched junction nucleotides: 7. In germline, CDR1 is SQVTM, CDR2 ANQGSEA. The CDR3 consists of 14 residues. This chain's CDR3 is CSGGGGPFTDTQYF. Here the CDR3 DNA reads TGCAGCGGCGGGGGGGGGCCATTCACAGATACGCAGTATTTT.

The DNA of the CDR3 is TGCAGCGTTAGCACAGGGGCGCGTTTGGAAGATACGCAGTATTTT. This translates into CSVSTGARLEDTQYF. The V call is TRBV29-1, the J call TRBJ2-3, with 7 positions matching TRBD1. The CDR3 has 15 residues. The junction had 13 bases not matched to a gene; V was cut back by 5 bases and J by 5 bases. Germline assignment: CDR1 SQVTM and CDR2 ANQGSEA.

This clonotype was seen many times. V usage is TRBV7-3 and J usage is TRBJ2-2; TRBD1 matches at 8 bases. The CDR3 loop spans 17 amino acids. Trimming cost V 5 bases and J 5 bases; bases outside gene matches: 13. Germline loops: CDR1 SGHTA, CDR2 FQGTGA. The CDR3 bases are TGTGCCAGCAGCCCTACCGGGCAGGGGGCTGTAACCGGGGAGCTGTTTTTT. Translated: CASSPTGQGAVTGELFF.

This clonotype occurred a few times. The rearrangement links TRBV11-2 to TRBJ2-3; tentative D call: TRBD2 (5 bases). V gave up 3 bases and J gave up 4 bases, with 5 bases separating them. The CDR3 runs to 12 residues. Germline V gene lookup returns CDR1 SGHAT and CDR2 FQNNGV. The DNA for the CDR3 is TGTGCCAGCAGCTTGAGGGCAGATACGCAGTATTTT. Encoded protein: CASSLRADTQYF.

The rearrangement uses TRBV14 and TRBJ1-2; D is undetermined. The V end lost 2 bases, the J end lost 4 bases, and 14 bases lay between the germline ends. The CDR3 extends over 15 amino acids. Germline CDR1 SGHDN, CDR2 FVKESK. CDR3 DNA: TGTGCCAGCAGCCAAATGGCAGGCCCATTCTATGGCTACACCTTC. Protein sequence: CASSQMAGPFYGYTF.

The chain's CDR3 is CASSEAFHTEAFF. In DNA, the CDR3 is TGTGCCAGCAGTGAAGCCTTTCACACTGAAGCTTTCTTT. The V and J genes are TRBV6-1 and TRBJ1-1, with D unclear. The germline V gene encodes CDR1 MNHNS and CDR2 SASEGT. V was cut by 0 bases and J by 3 bases, with 5 bases left in between. The CDR3 totals 13 residues.

V and J are TRBV28 and TRBJ2-1, with 12 nucleotides matching TRBD1. The CDR3 consists of 11 residues. V shed 5 bases and J 15 bases; nucleotides not matched to a gene: 2. The germline gives CDR1 MDHEN, CDR2 SYDVKM. The CDR3 nucleotides read TGTGCCAGCAGTGGGGACAGGGGGCTGTTCTTC. Translating gives CASSGDRGLFF.

As to this clonotype: This clone may be a read error of a much larger clone one base away. The V gene is TRBV6-6, the J gene TRBJ2-1, with D possibly being TRBD1 or TRBD2 (5 bases each). Germline V gene sequence: CDR1 MNHNY, CDR2 SVGAGI (reference sequence). The CDR3 extends over 15 amino acids. Trimming removed 2 bases at V and 5 bases at J, with 13 bases between. The CDR3 DNA reads as TGTGCCAGCAGTTACACTTGGGACGCCAACAATGAGCAGTTCTTC. Residues: CASSYTWDANNEQFF.